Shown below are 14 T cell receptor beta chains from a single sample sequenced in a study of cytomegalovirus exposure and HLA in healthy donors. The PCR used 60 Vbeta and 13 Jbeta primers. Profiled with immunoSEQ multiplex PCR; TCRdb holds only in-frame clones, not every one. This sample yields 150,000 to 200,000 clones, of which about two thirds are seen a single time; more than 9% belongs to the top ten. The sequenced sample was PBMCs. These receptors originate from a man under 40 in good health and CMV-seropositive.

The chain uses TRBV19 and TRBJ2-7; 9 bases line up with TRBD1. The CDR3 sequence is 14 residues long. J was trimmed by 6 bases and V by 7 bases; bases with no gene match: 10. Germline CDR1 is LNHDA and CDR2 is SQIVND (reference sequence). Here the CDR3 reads CASTPGQGLFEQYF. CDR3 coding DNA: TGTGCCAGTACCCCGGGACAGGGATTGTTCGAGCAGTACTTC. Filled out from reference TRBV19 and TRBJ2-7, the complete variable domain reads DGGITQSPKYLFRKEGQNVTLSCEQNLNHDAMYWYRQDPGQGLRLIYYSQIVNDFQKGDIAEGYSVSREKKESFPLTVTSAQKNPTAFYLCASTPGQGLFEQYFGPGTRLTVT.

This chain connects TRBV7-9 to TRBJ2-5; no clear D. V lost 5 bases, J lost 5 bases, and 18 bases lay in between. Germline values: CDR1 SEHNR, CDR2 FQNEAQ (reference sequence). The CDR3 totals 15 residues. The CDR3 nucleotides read TGTGCCAGCAGCCTAGATCCGCCCCGGGTCGAGACCCAGTACTTC. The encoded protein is CASSLDPPRVETQYF.

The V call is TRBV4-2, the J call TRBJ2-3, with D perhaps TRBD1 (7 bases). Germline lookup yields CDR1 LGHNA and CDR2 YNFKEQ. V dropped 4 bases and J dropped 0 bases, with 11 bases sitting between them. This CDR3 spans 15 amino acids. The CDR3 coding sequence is TGTGCCAGCAGCCGCAGGGGGGTTAGCACAGATACGCAGTATTTT. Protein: CASSRRGVSTDTQYF.

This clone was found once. This CDR3 reads CASSSQPSGSSYNEQFF. DNA for the CDR3: TGCGCCAGCAGTTCGCAGCCTAGCGGGAGCTCCTACAATGAGCAGTTCTTC. The chain uses TRBV5-1 and TRBJ2-1; 10 nucleotides line up with TRBD2. Trimming at V came to 5 bases and at J to 0 bases, leaving 8 bases not matched to a gene. Per the germline V gene, CDR1 is SGHRS and CDR2 is YFSETQ. The CDR3 has 17 residues.

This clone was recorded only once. The CDR3 DNA follows: TGTGCCAGCACCCCCTTGGGCAGGAACGGAGAGACCCAGTACTTC. Its translation: CASTPLGRNGETQYF. This chain connects TRBV7-8 to TRBJ2-5, with D uncertain. The V and J ends lost 7 bases and 4 bases respectively, with 19 bases between them. CDR3 length equals 15 residues. CDR1 is SGHVS and CDR2 is FQNEAQ in the germline V gene.

The CDR3 nucleotides read TGTGCCTGCACGGGACAGCAGAACACTGAAGCTTTCTTT. This translates into CACTGQQNTEAFF. This chain links TRBV30 with TRBJ1-1, with 7 bases lining up with TRBD1. Germline CDR1 is GTSNPN and CDR2 is SVGIG (reference sequence). The CDR3 contains 13 residues. With 6 bases clipped from V and 1 base from J, the junction kept 5 bases outside the gene matches.

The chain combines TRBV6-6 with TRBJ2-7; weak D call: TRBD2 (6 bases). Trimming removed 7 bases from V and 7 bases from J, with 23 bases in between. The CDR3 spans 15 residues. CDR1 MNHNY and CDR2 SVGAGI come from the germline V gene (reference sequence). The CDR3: CASTAGGNRDREQYF. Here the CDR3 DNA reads TGTGCCAGCACGGCTGGAGGGAATCGAGATCGGGAGCAGTACTTC.

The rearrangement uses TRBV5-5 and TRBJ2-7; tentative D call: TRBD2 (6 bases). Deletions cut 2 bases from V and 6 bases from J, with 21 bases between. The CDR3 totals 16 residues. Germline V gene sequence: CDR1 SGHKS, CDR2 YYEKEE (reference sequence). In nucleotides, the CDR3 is TGTGCCAGCAGCTTTGGGTTAGGAGGGGTTTGGGGCGAGCAGTACTTC. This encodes CASSFGLGGVWGEQYF.

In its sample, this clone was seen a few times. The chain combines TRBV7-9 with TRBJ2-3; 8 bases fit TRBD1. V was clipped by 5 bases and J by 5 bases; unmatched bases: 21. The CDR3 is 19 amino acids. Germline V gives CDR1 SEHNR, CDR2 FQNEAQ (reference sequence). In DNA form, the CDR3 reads TGTGCCAGCAGCCCTGACTTCGGACAGGGTAGGGATTTGAGAGATACGCAGTATTTT. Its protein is CASSPDFGQGRDLRDTQYF.

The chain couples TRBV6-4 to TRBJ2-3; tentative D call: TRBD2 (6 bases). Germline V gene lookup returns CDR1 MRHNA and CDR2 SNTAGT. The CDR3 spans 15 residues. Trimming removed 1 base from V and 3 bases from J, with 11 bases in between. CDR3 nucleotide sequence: TGTGCCAGCAGTGACTTCGGGGGAGGAACAGATACGCAGTATTTT. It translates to CASSDFGGGTDTQYF.

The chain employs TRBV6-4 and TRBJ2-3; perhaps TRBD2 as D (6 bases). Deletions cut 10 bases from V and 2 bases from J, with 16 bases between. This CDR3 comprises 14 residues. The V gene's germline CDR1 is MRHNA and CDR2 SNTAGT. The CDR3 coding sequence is TGTGCCACTAGGAGGGGCCCAGACACAGATACGCAGTATTTT. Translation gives CATRRGPDTDTQYF.

In nucleotides, the CDR3 is TGTGCCAGCAGTCCTAGGCGGGGAGAGGGGCAGGGGGCGAACACCATATATTTT. It yields the protein CASSPRRGEGQGANTIYF. The chain carries TRBV27 and TRBJ1-3, with 8 nucleotides matching TRBD1. V shed 5 bases and J 7 bases; nucleotides not matched to a gene: 19. Germline V lookup: CDR1 MNHEY, CDR2 SMNVEV (reference sequence). This CDR3 has 18 amino acids.

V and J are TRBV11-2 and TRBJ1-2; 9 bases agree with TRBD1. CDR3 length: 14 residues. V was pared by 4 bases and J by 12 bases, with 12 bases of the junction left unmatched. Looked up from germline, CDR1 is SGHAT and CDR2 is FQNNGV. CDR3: CASSSGTTDRGHTF. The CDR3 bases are TGTGCCAGCAGCTCAGGTACCACGGACAGGGGCCACACCTTC.

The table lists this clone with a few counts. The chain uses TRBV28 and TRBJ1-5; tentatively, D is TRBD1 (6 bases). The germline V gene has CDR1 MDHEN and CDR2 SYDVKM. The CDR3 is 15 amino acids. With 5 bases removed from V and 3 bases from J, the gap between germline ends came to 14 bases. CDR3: CASSVDRENNQPQHF. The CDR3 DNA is TGTGCCAGCAGTGTGGACAGAGAAAACAATCAGCCCCAGCATTTT.